Each of the 23 T cell receptor beta chains below was sequenced from the same sample in a study of beta chain features in type 1 diabetes. General observations from the study: Shorter TCRB CDR3s, moderately but significantly so, were found in Type 1 diabetes patients in all four CD4+ subsets.

These TCRs' antigens remain unknown. As every portion of the isolated RNA was reverse transcribed, the sequencing read expressed TCRB transcripts. Only in-frame clones appear in the TCRdb table, and some are missing; sequencing was by immunoSEQ multiplex PCR. The sample lists 300,000 to 350,000 clones; approximately 15% were seen once. Material: naive CD4+ T cells from blood. The receptors were sampled from a woman under 30 with type 1 diabetes.

This clone showed up just a few times. This sequence joins TRBV21-1 and TRBJ2-7; the table's TRBD2 call for D was not verified on the DNA. TRBV21-1 is recorded as a pseudogene. CDR3 size: 18 residues. Here the CDR3 DNA reads TGTGCCAGCAGCAAATGTCCCAGGAGGCGCGGGGACGATTACGAGCAGTACGTC. The encoded protein is CASSKCPRRRGDDYEQYV.

This clone was counted a few times. The chain combines TRBV4-3 with TRBJ2-7; the match to TRBD1 covers 8 bases. V was pared by 3 bases and J by 0 bases, with 7 bases of the junction left unmatched. The V gene's germline CDR1 is LGHNA and CDR2 YSLEER. The CDR3 has 16 residues. The CDR3: CASSHNSTGVSYEQYV. In DNA, the CDR3 is TGCGCCAGCAGCCACAACTCGACAGGGGTCTCCTACGAGCAGTACGTC.

This clone was counted between two and nine times. The rearrangement joins TRBV2 to TRBJ1-5, with TRBD1 identical over 7 bases. Germline trimming cut 0 bases from V and 3 bases from J; bases unmatched to any gene: 8. From germline, CDR1 is SNHLY and CDR2 FYNNEI. The CDR3 is 17 residues long. CDR3 sequence: CASSEAGKGAYNQPQHF. The CDR3 region has the DNA TGTGCCAGCAGTGAAGCAGGAAAGGGGGCCTACAATCAGCCCCAGCATTTT.

The chain employs TRBV18 and TRBJ2-7; tentative D call: TRBD2 (6 bases). Germline loops: CDR1 KGHSH, CDR2 LQKENI. This CDR3 comprises 15 residues. Trimming shortened V by 4 bases and J by 3 bases, and 16 bases separated the two germline ends. The CDR3 bases are TGTGCCAGCTCACGTGCTCCGGGACTCCGCTACGAGCAGTACTTC. It yields the protein CASSRAPGLRYEQYF.

This clone occurred once. The chain uses TRBV6-5 and TRBJ2-7; 9 positions match TRBD2. V lost 2 bases, J lost 4 bases, and 3 bases stayed unmatched. The germline V gene has CDR1 MNHEY and CDR2 SVGAGI. This CDR3 has 14 amino acids. CDR3 residues: CASSYIAGAYEQYF. The CDR3 region has the DNA TGTGCCAGCAGTTACATAGCGGGAGCGTACGAGCAGTACTTC.

In this sample, this clone turned up a few times. The J gene is TRBJ2-5, the V gene TRBV19; maybe TRBD2 (5 bases). Trimming took 4 bases from V and 5 from J, leaving 14 bases between them. The CDR3 consists of 14 residues. In germline, CDR1 is LNHDA, CDR2 SQIVND (reference sequence). The CDR3 DNA reads as TGTGCCAGTAGTACGGGTAGAGGGAAGGAGACCCAGTACTTC. It codes for CASSTGRGKETQYF.

This clone was detected only a few times. The chain links TRBV5-6 to TRBJ2-2; TRBD1 aligns across 10 bases. The germline V gene has CDR1 SGHDT and CDR2 YYEEEE. The CDR3 has 15 residues. With V trimmed by 3 bases and J by 4 bases, 3 bases remained unmatched. CDR3 sequence: CASSSGTGATGELFF. The CDR3 bases are TGTGCCAGCAGCTCCGGGACAGGGGCCACCGGGGAGCTGTTTTTT.

This clone was picked up one time. The chain recombines TRBV18 with TRBJ2-1, with TRBD1 matching 9 bases. The CDR3 extends over 15 amino acids. The J segment lost 7 bases and the V segment lost 3 bases, leaving 7 bases of the junction unmatched. Germline loops: CDR1 KGHSH, CDR2 LQKENI. The CDR3 here is CASSPPGQGGNEQFF. The CDR3 DNA follows: TGTGCCAGCTCACCCCCGGGACAGGGAGGGAATGAGCAGTTCTTC.

This clone has more than one count but fewer than ten. The V and J genes are TRBV6-1 and TRBJ2-2; possible D gene TRBD2, 5 bases. Trimming left V 6 bases short and J 1 base short, with 9 bases between. The length of the CDR3 is 14 residues. Germline assignment: CDR1 MNHNS and CDR2 SASEGT. The CDR3 region has the DNA TGTGCCAGCAGCCATCGGGAGAACACCGGGGAGCTGTTTTTT. Translating it yields CASSHRENTGELFF.

This clone was counted a few times. The V call is TRBV29-1, the J call TRBJ2-1, with D possibly matching TRBD1 (5 bases). This CDR3 is 15 amino acids long. Germline V lookup: CDR1 SQVTM, CDR2 ANQGSEA. The V and J ends lost 0 bases and 1 base respectively, with 10 bases between them. The CDR3 loop reads CSVEEGRASYNEQFF. The CDR3 nucleotides are TGCAGCGTTGAAGAGGGCAGGGCGTCCTACAATGAGCAGTTCTTC.

V gene TRBV25-1 combines with J gene TRBJ2-1, with TRBD1 matching 9 bases. V shed 2 bases, J shed 7 bases, and the junction held 9 bases outside the gene matches. Per germline, CDR1 MGHDK and CDR2 SYGVNS. The CDR3 is made up of 16 amino acids. CDR3 region: CASSEPGTGYNNEQFF. The CDR3 DNA reads TGTGCCAGCAGTGAACCTGGGACAGGGTATAATAATGAGCAGTTCTTC.

This rearrangement joins TRBV28 to TRBJ2-7; 8 bases are a match to TRBD2. The CDR3 consists of 17 residues. The germline V gene has CDR1 MDHEN and CDR2 SYDVKM. Losses at the gene ends were 5 bases for V and 5 bases for J; bases not matched to a gene: 17. CDR3 in amino acids: CASSEIPAGVYSHEQYV. The CDR3 DNA reads as TGTGCCAGCAGTGAAATCCCAGCGGGAGTTTATTCGCACGAGCAGTACGTC.

This clone was counted between two and nine times. This chain joins TRBV20-1 and TRBJ2-1, with a tentative D call TRBD2 (5 bases). This CDR3 is built from 11 residues. V was pared by 1 base and J by 11 bases, with 9 bases between. Looked up from germline, CDR1 is DFQATT and CDR2 is SNEGSKA (reference sequence). Here the CDR3 reads CSARGSEKQFF. In DNA form, the CDR3 reads TGCAGTGCTAGAGGTAGCGAAAAGCAGTTCTTC.

The chain couples TRBV5-1 to TRBJ2-5, with no clear D. Trimming removed 4 bases from V and 5 bases from J, with 15 bases in between. The germline gives CDR1 SGHRS, CDR2 YFSETQ. This CDR3 is built from 14 residues. In nucleotides, the CDR3 is TGCGCCAGCAGCCTAGGCTCTGCCCGGGAGACCCAGTACTTC. This translates into CASSLGSARETQYF. Complete variable domain (other parts from reference TRBV5-1 and TRBJ2-5): KAGVTQTPRYLIKTRGQQVTLSCSPISGHRSVSWYQQTPGQGLQFLFEYFSETQRNKGNFPGRFSGRQFSNSRSEMNVSTLELGDSALYLCASSLGSARETQYFGPGTRLLVL.

This clone was picked up a small number of times. The chain is built from TRBV28 and TRBJ2-1; TRBD1 agrees at 12 bases. Germline V gene data show CDR1 as MDHEN and CDR2 as SYDVKM. The CDR3 covers 16 residues. The trim removed 4 bases at V and 5 bases at J, leaving 6 bases unmatched. In DNA, the CDR3 is TGTGCCAGCAGTTCCCCGGGACAGGGGGCAAACAATGAGCAGTTCTTC. This gives the protein CASSSPGQGANNEQFF.

This clone was found a few times. The CDR3 protein is CASSTQLAGREQYF. CDR3 bases: TGTGCCAGCTCGACCCAGCTAGCGGGCCGGGAGCAGTACTTC. This chain joins TRBV2 and TRBJ2-7, with 8 bases aligning to TRBD2. Germline lookup yields CDR1 SNHLY and CDR2 FYNNEI. The CDR3 is made up of 14 amino acids. V shed 8 bases, J shed 7 bases, and the junction held 13 bases outside the gene matches.

This clone showed up just a few times. This chain joins TRBV12-5 and TRBJ2-5; D unclear. The CDR3 runs to 14 residues. With 7 bases removed from V and 1 base from J, the gap between germline ends came to 13 bases. Germline lookup yields CDR1 LGHNT and CDR2 FRNRAP. CDR3 sequence reads: CASAPLPVQETQYF. As DNA, the CDR3 is TGTGCTAGTGCCCCTCTCCCCGTCCAAGAGACCCAGTACTTC.

The chain links TRBV7-3 to TRBJ2-2; 9 bases line up with TRBD1. Germline V lookup: CDR1 SGHTA, CDR2 FQGTGA. V gave up 3 bases and J gave up 1 base; unmatched junction bases: 0. CDR3 length: 15 amino acids. The CDR3 DNA sequence: TGTGCCAGCAGCTTGGACAGGGGGAACACCGGGGAGCTGTTTTTT. This encodes CASSLDRGNTGELFF.

This sequence joins TRBV9 and TRBJ2-3; no firm D call. The CDR3 loop spans 14 amino acids. Trimming shortened V by 7 bases and J by 2 bases, and 14 bases separated the two germline ends. Germline V gives CDR1 SGDLS, CDR2 YYNGEE. The CDR3 region is CASAYAPSTDTQYF. DNA of the CDR3: TGTGCCAGCGCCTATGCGCCCTCCACAGATACGCAGTATTTT.

This clone turned up a few times. V and J are TRBV30 and TRBJ1-2; no definite D call. CDR3 size: 15 residues. In germline, CDR1 is GTSNPN, CDR2 SVGIG (reference sequence). With 5 bases removed from V and 2 bases from J, the gap between germline ends came to 18 bases. CDR3: CAWSPQGRLNYGYTF. The CDR3 DNA reads TGTGCCTGGTCCCCACAAGGGAGGTTAAACTATGGCTACACCTTC.

This chain joins TRBV9 and TRBJ1-5; a weak D match, TRBD1 (6 bases). V was cut by 0 bases and J by 2 bases, with 15 bases left in between. CDR1 is SGDLS and CDR2 is YYNGEE in the germline V gene. CDR3 size: 17 residues. The CDR3 DNA sequence: TGTGCCAGCAGCGTAGGGTGGGGGCTCGGCGGCAATCAGCCCCAGCATTTT. This codes for CASSVGWGLGGNQPQHF. The complete variable domain, with remaining parts taken from reference TRBV9 and TRBJ1-5, reads DSGVTQTPKHLITATGQRVTLRCSPRSGDLSVYWYQQSLDQGLQFLIQYYNGEERAKGNILERFSAQQFPDLHSELNLSSLELGDSALYFCASSVGWGLGGNQPQHFGDGTRLSIL.

This clone turned up a few times. V gene TRBV7-3 combines with J gene TRBJ2-2; weak D call: TRBD2 (6 bases). Germline V gene lookup returns CDR1 SGHTA and CDR2 FQGTGA. This CDR3 contains 14 residues. V was trimmed by 6 bases and J by 0 bases, leaving 8 bases between them. The CDR3 sequence is CASSAGSNTGELFF. DNA for the CDR3: TGTGCCAGCAGTGCGGGATCGAACACCGGGGAGCTGTTTTTT.

The chain couples TRBV30 to TRBJ2-1; 8 bases line up with TRBD2. This CDR3 spans 15 amino acids. Germline V lookup: CDR1 GTSNPN, CDR2 SVGIG (reference sequence). V lost 2 bases and J lost 13; bases outside the gene matches: 16. CDR3: CAWSWGQDSGTPQFF. CDR3 nucleotide sequence: TGTGCCTGGAGTTGGGGGCAAGATAGCGGGACCCCTCAGTTCTTC.